This TCR beta chain is drawn from a study of blood T cell repertoires in COVID-19. Study at large: Samples came from the United States, Italy and Spain, spanning acute and convalescent COVID-19. The cDNA or gDNA used as material had been derived from T cells, B-cell-depleted T cells, or PBMCs.

The CDR3 is made up of 15 amino acids. Germline V CDR1 and CDR2: SGHDT, YYEEEE. V dropped 5 bases and J dropped 5 bases, with 20 bases sitting between them. Those enrolled in Seattle joined during active infection and were followed longitudinally afterward. Authors' processing steps: Amplification with reference gene primers provided the estimates of nucleated cell counts. Libraries were prepared by immunoSEQ multiplex PCR; TCRdb keeps only in-frame clonotypes and omits some of them. That table furnishes V, J and clone size, whereas the DNA furnished D and trimming. This table holds some 200,000 clones, over 75% found once.

This receptor was taken from a man in his fifties or sixties with COVID-19, enrolled during active disease. Specimen: peripheral blood. The chain is built from TRBV5-6 and TRBJ2-7; TRBD2 might be the D (7 bases). This CDR3 is CASRGGGSGIDEQYF. Written as DNA, the CDR3 is TGTGCCAGCAGAGGGGGGGGCTCCGGGATCGACGAGCAGTACTTC. The whole variable domain, filled in from reference TRBV5-6 and TRBJ2-7, reads DAGVTQSPTHLIKTRGQQVTLRCSPKSGHDTVSWYQQALGQGPQFIFQYYEEEERQRGNFPDRFSGHQFPNYSSELNVNALLLGDSALYLCASRGGGSGIDEQYFGPGTRLTVT.